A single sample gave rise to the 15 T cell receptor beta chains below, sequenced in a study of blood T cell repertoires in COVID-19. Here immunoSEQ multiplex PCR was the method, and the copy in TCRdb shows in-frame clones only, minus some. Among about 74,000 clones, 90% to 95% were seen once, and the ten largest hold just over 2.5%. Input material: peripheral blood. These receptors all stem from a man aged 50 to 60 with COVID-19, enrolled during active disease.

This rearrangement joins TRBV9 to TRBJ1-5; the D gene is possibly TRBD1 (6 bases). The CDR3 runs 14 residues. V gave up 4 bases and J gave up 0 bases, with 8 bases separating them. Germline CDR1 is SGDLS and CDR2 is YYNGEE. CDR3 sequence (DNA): TGTGCCAGCAGCAGGGGGAATAGCAATCAGCCCCAGCATTTT. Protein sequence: CASSRGNSNQPQHF.

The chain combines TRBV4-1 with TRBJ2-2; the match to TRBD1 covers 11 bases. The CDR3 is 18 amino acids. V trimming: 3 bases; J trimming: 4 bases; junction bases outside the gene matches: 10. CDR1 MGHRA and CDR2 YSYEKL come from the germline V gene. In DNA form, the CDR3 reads TGCGCCAGCAGCCAGCCAACGGACAGGGGGCTAGGCACCGGGGAGCTGTTTTTT. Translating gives CASSQPTDRGLGTGELFF.

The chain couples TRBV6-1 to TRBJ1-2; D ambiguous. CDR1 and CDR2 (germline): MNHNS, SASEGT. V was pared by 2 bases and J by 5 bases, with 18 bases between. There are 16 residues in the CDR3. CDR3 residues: CASSELSTGGYYGYTF. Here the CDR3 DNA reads TGTGCCAGCAGTGAACTGTCTACCGGCGGATATTATGGCTACACCTTC.

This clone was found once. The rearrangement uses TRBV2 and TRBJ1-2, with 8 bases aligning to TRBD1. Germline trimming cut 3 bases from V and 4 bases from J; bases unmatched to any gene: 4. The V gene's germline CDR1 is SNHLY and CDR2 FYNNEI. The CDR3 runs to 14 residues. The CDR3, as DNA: TGTGCCAGCAGTGAGGGGACAGGCGGCTATGGCTACACCTTC. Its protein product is CASSEGTGGYGYTF.

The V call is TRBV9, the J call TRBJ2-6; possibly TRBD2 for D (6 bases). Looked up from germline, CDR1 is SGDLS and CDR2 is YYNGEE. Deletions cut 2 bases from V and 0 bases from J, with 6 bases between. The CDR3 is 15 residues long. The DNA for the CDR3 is TGTGCCAGCAGCGTGGGAGGCTCTGGGGCCAACGTCCTGACTTTC. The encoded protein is CASSVGGSGANVLTF.

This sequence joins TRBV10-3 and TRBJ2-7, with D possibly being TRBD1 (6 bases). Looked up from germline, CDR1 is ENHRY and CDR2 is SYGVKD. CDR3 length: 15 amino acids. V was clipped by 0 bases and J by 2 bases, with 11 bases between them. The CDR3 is CAISESGAGAYEQYV. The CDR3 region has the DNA TGTGCCATCAGTGAGTCGGGGGCAGGGGCCTACGAGCAGTACGTC.

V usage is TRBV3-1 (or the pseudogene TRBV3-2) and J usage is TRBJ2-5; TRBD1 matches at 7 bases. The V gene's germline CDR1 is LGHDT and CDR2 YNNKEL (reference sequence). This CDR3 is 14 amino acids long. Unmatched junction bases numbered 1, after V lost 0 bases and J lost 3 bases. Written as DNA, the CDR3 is TGTGCCAGCAGCCAAGACAGGGGGAAAGAGACCCAGTACTTC. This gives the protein CASSQDRGKETQYF.

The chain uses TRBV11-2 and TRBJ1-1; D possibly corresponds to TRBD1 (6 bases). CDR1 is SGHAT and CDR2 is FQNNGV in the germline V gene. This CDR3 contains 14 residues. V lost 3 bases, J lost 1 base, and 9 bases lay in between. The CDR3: CASSFRTENTEAFF. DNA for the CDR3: TGTGCCAGCAGCTTCCGGACAGAGAACACTGAAGCTTTCTTT.

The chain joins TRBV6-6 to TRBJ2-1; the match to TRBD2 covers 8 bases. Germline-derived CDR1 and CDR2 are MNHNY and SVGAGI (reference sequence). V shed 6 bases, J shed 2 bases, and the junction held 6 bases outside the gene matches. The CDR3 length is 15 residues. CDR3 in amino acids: CASSLTSGAYNEQFF. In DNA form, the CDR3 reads TGTGCCAGCAGCTTAACTAGCGGAGCCTACAATGAGCAGTTCTTC.

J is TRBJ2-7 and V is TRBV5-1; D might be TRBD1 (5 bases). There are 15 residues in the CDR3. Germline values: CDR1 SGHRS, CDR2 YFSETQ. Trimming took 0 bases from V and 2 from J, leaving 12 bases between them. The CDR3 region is CASSLASGWAYEQYF. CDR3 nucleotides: TGCGCCAGCAGCTTGGCGTCAGGGTGGGCCTACGAGCAGTACTTC.

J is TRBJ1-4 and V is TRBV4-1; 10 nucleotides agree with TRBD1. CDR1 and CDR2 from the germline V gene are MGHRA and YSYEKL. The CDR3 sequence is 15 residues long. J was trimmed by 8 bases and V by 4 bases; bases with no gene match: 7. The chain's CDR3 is CASSRDRGRQEKLFF. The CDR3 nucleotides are TGCGCCAGCAGCCGTGACAGGGGGCGCCAGGAAAAACTGTTTTTT.

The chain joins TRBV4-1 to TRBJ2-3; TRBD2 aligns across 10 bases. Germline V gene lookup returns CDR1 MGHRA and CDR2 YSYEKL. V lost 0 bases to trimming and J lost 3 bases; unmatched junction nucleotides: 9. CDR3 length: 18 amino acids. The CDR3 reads CASSQETLAGGRTDTQYF. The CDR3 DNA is TGCGCCAGCAGCCAAGAAACTTTAGCGGGAGGACGGACAGATACGCAGTATTTT.

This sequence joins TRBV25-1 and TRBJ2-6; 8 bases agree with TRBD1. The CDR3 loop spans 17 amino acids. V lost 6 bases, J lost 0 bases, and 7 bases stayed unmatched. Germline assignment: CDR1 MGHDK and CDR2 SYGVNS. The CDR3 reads CASSRTGSSSGANVLTF. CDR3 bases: TGTGCCAGCAGCCGGACAGGGTCCTCCTCTGGGGCCAACGTCCTGACTTTC.

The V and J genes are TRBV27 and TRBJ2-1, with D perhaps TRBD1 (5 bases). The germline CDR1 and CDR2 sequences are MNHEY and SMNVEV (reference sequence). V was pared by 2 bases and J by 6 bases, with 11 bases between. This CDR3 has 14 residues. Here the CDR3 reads CASSLTRVANEQFF. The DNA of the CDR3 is TGTGCCAGCAGTTTAACCAGGGTTGCCAATGAGCAGTTCTTC.

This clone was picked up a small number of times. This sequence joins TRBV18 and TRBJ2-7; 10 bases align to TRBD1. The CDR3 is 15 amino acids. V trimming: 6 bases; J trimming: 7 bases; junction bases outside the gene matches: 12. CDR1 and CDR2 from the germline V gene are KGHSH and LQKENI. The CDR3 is CASSRPGQGFYEQYF. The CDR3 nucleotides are TGTGCCAGCTCTCGCCCGGGACAGGGGTTTTATGAGCAGTACTTC. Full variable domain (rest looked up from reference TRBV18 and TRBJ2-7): NAGVMQNPRHLVRRRGQEARLRCSPMKGHSHVYWYRQLPEEGLKFMVYLQKENIIDESGMPKERFSAEFPKEGPSILRIQQVVRGDSAAYFCASSRPGQGFYEQYFGPGTRLTVT.